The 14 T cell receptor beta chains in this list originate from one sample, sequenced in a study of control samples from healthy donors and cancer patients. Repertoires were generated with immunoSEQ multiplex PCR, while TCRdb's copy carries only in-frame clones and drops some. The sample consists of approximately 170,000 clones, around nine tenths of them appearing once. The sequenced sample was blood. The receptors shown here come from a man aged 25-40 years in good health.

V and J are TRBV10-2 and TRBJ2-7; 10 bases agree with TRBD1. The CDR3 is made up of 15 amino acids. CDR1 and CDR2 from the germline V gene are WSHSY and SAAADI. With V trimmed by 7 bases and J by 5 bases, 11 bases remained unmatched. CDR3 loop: CASTDRDRGTNEQYF. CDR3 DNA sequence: TGCGCCAGCACTGACCGGGACAGGGGAACCAACGAGCAGTACTTC.

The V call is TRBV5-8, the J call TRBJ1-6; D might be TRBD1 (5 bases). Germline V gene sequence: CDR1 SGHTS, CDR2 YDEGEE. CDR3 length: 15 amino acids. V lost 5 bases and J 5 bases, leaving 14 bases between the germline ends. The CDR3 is CASSRWDLDNSPLHF. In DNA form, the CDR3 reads TGTGCCAGCAGTCGATGGGACTTGGATAATTCACCCCTCCACTTT.

This chain's CDR3 is CASSELGTGNTGELFF. The CDR3 nucleotides are TGCGCCAGCAGTGAATTGGGGACAGGCAACACCGGGGAGCTGTTTTTT. V and J are TRBV10-2 and TRBJ2-2; 8 bases map to TRBD1. Trimming cost V 3 bases and J 2 bases; bases outside gene matches: 5. CDR1 and CDR2 (germline): WSHSY, SAAADI. The CDR3 has 16 amino acids.

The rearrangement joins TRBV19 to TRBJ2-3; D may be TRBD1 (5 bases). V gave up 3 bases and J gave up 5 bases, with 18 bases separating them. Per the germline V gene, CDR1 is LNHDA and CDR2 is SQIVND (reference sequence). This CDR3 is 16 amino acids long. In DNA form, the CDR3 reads TGTGCCAGTAGTATTATTTCGGCAGGGTACAGAGATACGCAGTATTTT. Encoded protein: CASSIISAGYRDTQYF. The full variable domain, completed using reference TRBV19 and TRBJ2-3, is DGGITQSPKYLFRKEGQNVTLSCEQNLNHDAMYWYRQDPGQGLRLIYYSQIVNDFQKGDIAEGYSVSREKKESFPLTVTSAQKNPTAFYLCASSIISAGYRDTQYFGPGTRLTVL.

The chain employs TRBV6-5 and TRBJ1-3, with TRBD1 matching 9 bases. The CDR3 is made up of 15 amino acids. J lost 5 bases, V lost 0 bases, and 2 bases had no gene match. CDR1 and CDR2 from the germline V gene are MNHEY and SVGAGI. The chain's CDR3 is CASSYSGTGRNTIYF. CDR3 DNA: TGTGCCAGCAGTTACTCCGGGACAGGGAGAAACACCATATATTTT.

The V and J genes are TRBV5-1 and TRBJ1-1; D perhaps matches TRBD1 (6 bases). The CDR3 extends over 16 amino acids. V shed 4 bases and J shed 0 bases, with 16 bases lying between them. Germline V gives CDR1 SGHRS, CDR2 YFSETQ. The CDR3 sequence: CASSLGAQGLNTEAFF. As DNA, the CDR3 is TGCGCCAGCAGCCTGGGGGCACAGGGACTGAACACTGAAGCTTTCTTT.

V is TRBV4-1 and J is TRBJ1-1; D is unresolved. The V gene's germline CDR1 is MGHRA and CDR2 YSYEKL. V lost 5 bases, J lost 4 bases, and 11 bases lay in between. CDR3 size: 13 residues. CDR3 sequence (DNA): TGCGCCAGCAGCACCGGACGTTTCACTGAAGCTTTCTTT. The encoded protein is CASSTGRFTEAFF.

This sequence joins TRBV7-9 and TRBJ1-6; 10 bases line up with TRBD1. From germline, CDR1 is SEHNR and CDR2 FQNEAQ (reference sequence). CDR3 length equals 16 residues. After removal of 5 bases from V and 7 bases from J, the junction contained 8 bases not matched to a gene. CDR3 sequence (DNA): TGTGCCAGCAGCCATCAACCGGGACAGGGGAATTCACCCCTCCACTTT. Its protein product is CASSHQPGQGNSPLHF.

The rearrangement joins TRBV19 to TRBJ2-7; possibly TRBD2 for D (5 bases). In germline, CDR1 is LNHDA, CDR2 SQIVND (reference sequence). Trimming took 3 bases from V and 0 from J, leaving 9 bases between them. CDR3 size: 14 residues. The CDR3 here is CASSMSGGSYEQYF. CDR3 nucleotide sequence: TGTGCCAGTAGTATGAGCGGAGGCTCCTACGAGCAGTACTTC.

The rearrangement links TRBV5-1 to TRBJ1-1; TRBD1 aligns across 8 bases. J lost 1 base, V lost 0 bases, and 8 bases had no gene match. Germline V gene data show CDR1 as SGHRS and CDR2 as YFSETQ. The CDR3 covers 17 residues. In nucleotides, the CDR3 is TGCGCCAGCAGCTTGGAGTCTGGAGGGACAGGGAACACTGAAGCTTTCTTT. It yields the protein CASSLESGGTGNTEAFF.

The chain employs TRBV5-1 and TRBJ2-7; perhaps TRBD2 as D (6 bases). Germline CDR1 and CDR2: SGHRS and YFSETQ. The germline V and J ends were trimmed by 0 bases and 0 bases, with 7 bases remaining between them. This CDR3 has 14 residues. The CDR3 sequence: CASSLAGSSYEQYF. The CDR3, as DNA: TGCGCCAGCAGCTTGGCCGGGAGCTCCTACGAGCAGTACTTC.

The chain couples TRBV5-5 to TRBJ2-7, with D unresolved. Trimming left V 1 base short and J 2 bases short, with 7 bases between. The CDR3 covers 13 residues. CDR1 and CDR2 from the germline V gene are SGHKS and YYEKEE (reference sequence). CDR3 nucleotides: TGTGCCAGCAGCTTGACCCCCACCTACGAGCAGTACTTC. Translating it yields CASSLTPTYEQYF.

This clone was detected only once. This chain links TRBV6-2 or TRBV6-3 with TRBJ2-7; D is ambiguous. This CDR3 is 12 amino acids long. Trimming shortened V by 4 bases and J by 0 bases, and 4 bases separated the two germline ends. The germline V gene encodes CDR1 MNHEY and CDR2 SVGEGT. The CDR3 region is CASSFPSYEQYF. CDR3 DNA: TGTGCCAGCAGTTTTCCCTCCTACGAGCAGTACTTC.

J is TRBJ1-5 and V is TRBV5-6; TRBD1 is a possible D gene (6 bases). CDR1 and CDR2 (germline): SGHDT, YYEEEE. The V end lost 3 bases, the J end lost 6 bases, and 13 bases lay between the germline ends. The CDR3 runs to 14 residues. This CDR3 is CASSSQGLGQPQHF. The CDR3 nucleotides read TGTGCCAGCAGCTCTCAGGGGTTGGGTCAGCCCCAGCATTTT.